This T cell receptor (beta chain) was obtained from a study of graft-versus-host responses after intestinal transplantation. As concerns this clone: Its antigen is still unknown.

V was clipped by 7 bases and J by 0 bases, with 25 bases between them. Germline V gene data show CDR1 as SQVTM and CDR2 as ANQGSEA. CDR3 size: 19 residues. General study results and limits: Declining HvG levels early post-transplant were linked to peak circulating GvH clone levels.

Sequenced by immunoSEQ multiplex PCR; TCRdb stores in-frame clones only, minus some. In the table there are just over 85,000 clones, approximately 90% of which are singletons. Here the sequenced sample was unstimulated CD8+ T cells sorted from spleen or lymph node cells, taken before transplant. This chain links TRBV29-1 with TRBJ2-6, with D possibly matching TRBD1 (5 bases). This sequence originates from a human donor who was the organ donor for an intestinal transplant. The chain's CDR3 is CSGPVECRVNASGANVLTF. CDR3 sequence (DNA): TGCAGCGGGCCCGTCGAGTGCAGGGTTAACGCCTCTGGGGCCAACGTCCTGACTTTC.